One sample yielded the 29 T cell receptor beta chains listed below, sequenced in a study of T cell changes during pregnancy in multiple sclerosis. Data came from immunoSEQ multiplex PCR; TCRdb stores just in-frame clones and leaves some out. Among about 120,000 clones listed, about 93% were seen once. This material consisted of peripheral blood, taken before pregnancy. These receptors were collected from a female donor with multiple sclerosis, enrolled in a pregnancy study.

The chain couples TRBV20-1 to TRBJ2-7; D ambiguous. There are 11 residues in the CDR3. The V gene lost 3 bases and the J gene lost 5 bases, with 8 bases spanning the gap. Germline V CDR1 and CDR2: DFQATT, SNEGSKA (reference sequence). The CDR3 nucleotides read TGCAGTGCTAGTGGGCCAGACGAGCAGTACTTC. Translating gives CSASGPDEQYF.

The chain recombines TRBV14 with TRBJ2-7, with 8 bases matching TRBD1. Trimming cost V 0 bases and J 5 bases; bases outside gene matches: 6. Per the germline V gene, CDR1 is SGHDN and CDR2 is FVKESK. The CDR3 has 15 amino acids. The CDR3 sequence is CASSQEWTGFHEQYF. For the CDR3, the DNA is TGTGCCAGCAGCCAAGAGTGGACAGGGTTCCACGAGCAGTACTTC.

V is TRBV7-9 and J is TRBJ2-1, with D maybe TRBD1 (6 bases). Between the trimmed V and J ends, which lost 1 base and 4 bases, there was a span of 14 bases. Germline CDR1 SEHNR, CDR2 FQNEAQ (reference sequence). This CDR3 spans 16 amino acids. CDR3 in DNA: TGTGCCAGCAGCTTAGAAGGACAGAGGGGTTACAATGAGCAGTTCTTC. Translated, it gives CASSLEGQRGYNEQFF.

The chain is built from TRBV2 and TRBJ1-1; D is undetermined. The CDR3 runs 13 residues. V shed 4 bases and J shed 1 base, with 7 bases lying between them. The germline V gene has CDR1 SNHLY and CDR2 FYNNEI. CDR3 sequence reads: CASSGQKNTEAFF. Written as DNA, the CDR3 is TGTGCCAGCAGTGGACAAAAGAACACTGAAGCTTTCTTT. Using reference TRBV2 and TRBJ1-1 for the parts outside the CDR3, the full variable domain is EPEVTQTPSHQVTQMGQEVILRCVPISNHLYFYWYRQILGQKVEFLVSFYNNEISEKSEIFDDQFSVERPDGSNFTLKIRSTKLEDSAMYFCASSGQKNTEAFFGQGTRLTVV.

This clone was found a few times. The V gene is TRBV5-4, the J gene TRBJ1-1, with TRBD1 matching over 8 bases. Germline CDR1 SGHNT, CDR2 YYREEE (reference sequence). This CDR3 is built from 14 residues. J was trimmed by 1 base and V by 4 bases; bases with no gene match: 3. The CDR3 reads CASSRQGTNTEAFF. Written as DNA, the CDR3 is TGTGCCAGCAGCCGACAGGGGACGAACACTGAAGCTTTCTTT.

The J gene is TRBJ1-1, the V gene TRBV2; D is unclear. The CDR3 totals 13 residues. V lost 5 bases, J lost 7 bases, and 14 bases lay in between. The germline gives CDR1 SNHLY, CDR2 FYNNEI. The CDR3 loop is CASSLVRGFEAFF. CDR3 nucleotide sequence: TGTGCCAGCAGTTTGGTCAGAGGCTTTGAAGCTTTCTTT.

This clone was recorded only once. CDR3 protein: CASTMDRPETQYF. CDR3 bases: TGTGCCAGCACCATGGACAGGCCAGAGACCCAGTACTTC. V usage is TRBV5-5 and J usage is TRBJ2-5; 7 bases are shared with TRBD1. The CDR3 totals 13 residues. From germline, CDR1 is SGHKS and CDR2 YYEKEE (reference sequence). V dropped 6 bases and J dropped 4; count of bases not matched to a gene: 6.

This clone came up once. The chain employs TRBV5-1 and TRBJ2-6; the D gene is possibly TRBD1 (6 bases). This CDR3 is built from 16 residues. The germline CDR1 and CDR2 sequences are SGHRS and YFSETQ. The V and J ends lost 2 bases and 0 bases respectively, with 9 bases between them. The CDR3: CASSFRTDSGANVLTF. Written as DNA, the CDR3 is TGCGCCAGCAGCTTCCGGACAGACTCTGGGGCCAACGTCCTGACTTTC.

The chain combines TRBV29-1 with TRBJ1-5; no clear D gene. The CDR3 consists of 14 residues. CDR1 SQVTM and CDR2 ANQGSEA come from the germline V gene. Trimming shortened V by 7 bases and J by 0 bases, and 13 bases separated the two germline ends. The CDR3 sequence is CSASNGNSNQPQHF. CDR3 DNA sequence: TGCAGCGCCTCGAACGGTAATAGCAATCAGCCCCAGCATTTT.

This clone has a single count. V and J are TRBV4-1 and TRBJ2-7, with TRBD2 matching 7 bases. CDR1 and CDR2 from the germline V gene are MGHRA and YSYEKL. The CDR3 has 17 residues. After removal of 0 bases from V and 2 bases from J, the junction contained 10 bases not matched to a gene. For the CDR3, the DNA is TGCGCCAGCAGCCAAGAACCCCCCGGGAGGATCCCCTACGAGCAGTACTTC. Protein sequence: CASSQEPPGRIPYEQYF.

The V gene is TRBV6-1, the J gene TRBJ2-7; D is possibly TRBD1 (7 bases). Germline-derived CDR1 and CDR2 are MNHNS and SASEGT. The CDR3 is 15 residues long. Trimming cost V 7 bases and J 3 bases, with 19 bases left between them. This CDR3 reads CASTPSQGGIYEQYF. The CDR3 DNA reads TGTGCCAGCACACCGTCGCAGGGGGGAATCTACGAGCAGTACTTC.

The genes are TRBV5-1 and TRBJ1-4; TRBD1 matches 7 bases. CDR1 is SGHRS, CDR2 YFSETQ, per germline. Trimming removed 1 base from V and 7 bases from J; junction bases left unmatched: 7. CDR3 length: 15 residues. This chain's CDR3 is CASSLSGQSAEKLFF. The CDR3 DNA reads as TGCGCCAGCAGCTTGTCGGGACAGTCCGCTGAAAAACTGTTTTTT. Full variable domain (rest looked up from reference TRBV5-1 and TRBJ1-4): KAGVTQTPRYLIKTRGQQVTLSCSPISGHRSVSWYQQTPGQGLQFLFEYFSETQRNKGNFPGRFSGRQFSNSRSEMNVSTLELGDSALYLCASSLSGQSAEKLFFGSGTQLSVL.

This chain joins TRBV5-1 and TRBJ2-2, with a possible D match to TRBD1 (7 bases). Germline V CDR1 and CDR2: SGHRS, YFSETQ. V was cut by 4 bases and J by 2 bases, with 15 bases left in between. This CDR3 contains 16 residues. CDR3 nucleotide sequence: TGCGCCAGCAGCGTCCGACAGGGACTTAACACCGGGGAGCTGTTTTTT. This encodes CASSVRQGLNTGELFF.

This rearrangement joins TRBV19 to TRBJ2-7, with 10 nucleotides matching TRBD2. The germline V gene encodes CDR1 LNHDA and CDR2 SQIVND (reference sequence). Trimming took 3 bases from V and 0 from J; bases not matched to a gene: 5. The CDR3 is made up of 16 amino acids. The CDR3 here is CASSIGSGRSSYEQYF. Written as DNA, the CDR3 is TGTGCCAGTAGTATTGGTAGCGGGAGGAGCTCCTACGAGCAGTACTTC.

The chain joins TRBV2 to TRBJ1-1, with 10 bases fitting TRBD1. V shed 6 bases and J 4 bases; nucleotides not matched to a gene: 2. The CDR3 extends over 13 amino acids. CDR1 is SNHLY and CDR2 is FYNNEI in the germline V gene. In DNA form, the CDR3 reads TGTGCCAGCAGGGACAGGGGGGGCACTGAAGCTTTCTTT. As protein: CASRDRGGTEAFF. Together with reference TRBV2 and TRBJ1-1, the CDR3 gives the full variable domain: EPEVTQTPSHQVTQMGQEVILRCVPISNHLYFYWYRQILGQKVEFLVSFYNNEISEKSEIFDDQFSVERPDGSNFTLKIRSTKLEDSAMYFCASRDRGGTEAFFGQGTRLTVV.

The chain employs TRBV18 and TRBJ1-4; D ambiguous. Trimming removed 3 bases at V and 0 bases at J, with 11 bases between. The CDR3 totals 16 residues. The germline CDR1 and CDR2 sequences are KGHSH and LQKENI. CDR3 protein: CASSPFGEATNEKLFF. The CDR3 DNA reads as TGTGCCAGCTCACCTTTCGGGGAGGCAACTAATGAAAAACTGTTTTTT. Complete variable domain (other parts from reference TRBV18 and TRBJ1-4): NAGVMQNPRHLVRRRGQEARLRCSPMKGHSHVYWYRQLPEEGLKFMVYLQKENIIDESGMPKERFSAEFPKEGPSILRIQQVVRGDSAAYFCASSPFGEATNEKLFFGSGTQLSVL.

CDR3: CASSLGQGAQYGYTF. The CDR3 nucleotides are TGCGCCAGCAGCTTGGGACAGGGGGCGCAATATGGCTACACCTTC. V usage is TRBV5-1 and J usage is TRBJ1-2; 10 bases map to TRBD1. The germline CDR1 and CDR2 sequences are SGHRS and YFSETQ. This CDR3 contains 15 residues. V lost 0 bases, J lost 5 bases, and 4 bases stayed unmatched.

This clone was seen only once. The chain employs TRBV28 and TRBJ2-5; D gene ambiguous. This CDR3 spans 13 amino acids. Germline values: CDR1 MDHEN, CDR2 SYDVKM. Trimming left V 5 bases short and J 7 bases short, with 14 bases between. This CDR3 reads CASSLSFTGTQYF. CDR3 nucleotides: TGTGCCAGCAGTCTTTCTTTCACCGGGACCCAGTACTTC.

V and J are TRBV4-2 and TRBJ1-2; no firm D call. The CDR3 runs 13 residues. Trimming stripped 0 bases from V and 8 bases from J, with 10 bases between. Germline assignment: CDR1 LGHNA and CDR2 YNFKEQ. As DNA, the CDR3 is TGTGCCAGCAGCCAAGAGGTTTGGGAGGGCTACACCTTC. This encodes CASSQEVWEGYTF.

As for this clone: Germline is not matched at one junction end, which may reflect a read error. The identical CDR3 is also encoded by other nucleotide sequences in the sample. The genes are TRBV5-4 and TRBJ1-1, with a weak D call TRBD1 (6 bases). This CDR3 spans 14 amino acids. The germline V gene has CDR1 SGHNT and CDR2 YYREEE (reference sequence). CDR3 sequence (DNA): TGTGCCAGCAGCTCGGGGACATCGCGCACTGAGGCTTTCTTT. Its translation is CASSSGTSRTEAFF.

The rearrangement joins TRBV27 to TRBJ2-7; D may be TRBD1 (5 bases). Germline V gives CDR1 MNHEY, CDR2 SMNVEV (reference sequence). Trimming removed 6 bases at V and 2 bases at J, with 11 bases between. The CDR3 length is 13 residues. Here the CDR3 reads CASSRQGAYEQYF. The CDR3 DNA sequence: TGTGCCAGCAGCCGACAAGGGGCCTACGAGCAGTACTTC.

This clone was counted once. V usage is TRBV29-1 and J usage is TRBJ2-5; 9 bases map to TRBD1. Germline-derived CDR1 and CDR2 are SQVTM and ANQGSEA. The trim removed 7 bases at V and 1 base at J, leaving 10 bases unmatched. The CDR3 contains 15 residues. CDR3 DNA: TGCAGCGGGGGACAGGGTCTAGGGCGCCAAGAGACCCAGTACTTC. Its translation: CSGGQGLGRQETQYF.

The chain employs TRBV29-1 and TRBJ2-1; D gene uncertain. CDR1 and CDR2 (germline): SQVTM, ANQGSEA. With 3 bases removed from V and 9 bases from J, the gap between germline ends came to 6 bases. The CDR3 has 10 amino acids. As DNA, the CDR3 is TGCAGCGTTGAGAACACTGAGCAGTTCTTC. It encodes CSVENTEQFF.

V usage is TRBV19 and J usage is TRBJ1-1, with a possible D match to TRBD1 (6 bases). The CDR3 consists of 14 residues. V gave up 7 bases and J gave up 1 base, with 13 bases separating them. The V gene's germline CDR1 is LNHDA and CDR2 SQIVND (reference sequence). CDR3 loop: CASTPGHPNTEAFF. In nucleotides, the CDR3 is TGTGCCAGTACCCCGGGACACCCGAACACTGAAGCTTTCTTT.

The V gene is TRBV23-1, the J gene TRBJ1-5, with D possibly being TRBD1 (5 bases). TRBV23-1 is classed as an ORF, of uncertain function. There are 16 residues in the CDR3. V was clipped by 3 bases and J by 4 bases, with 16 bases between them. For the CDR3, the DNA is TGCGCCAGCAGTCACCTTGAAGGGGCTGGGAATCAGCCCCAGCATTTT. It specifies CASSHLEGAGNQPQHF.

The chain employs TRBV5-6 and TRBJ1-2, with TRBD1 as a possible D gene (6 bases). The V end was cut by 7 bases, the J end by 3 bases, with 10 bases between. In germline, CDR1 is SGHDT, CDR2 YYEEEE. The CDR3 consists of 12 residues. CDR3 in DNA: TGTGCCAGCTCCCCAGGGGACTATGGCTACACCTTC. This gives the protein CASSPGDYGYTF.

This chain links TRBV7-9 with TRBJ1-4; D perhaps matches TRBD1 (5 bases). The CDR3 is 15 residues long. Germline V gene data show CDR1 as SEHNR and CDR2 as FQNEAQ (reference sequence). Trimming pared 7 bases from V and 0 bases from J, leaving 12 bases between. CDR3 sequence reads: CASTRGGATNEKLFF. The CDR3 DNA is TGTGCCAGCACCCGGGGGGGTGCAACTAATGAAAAACTGTTTTTT.

This chain joins TRBV18 and TRBJ2-7; maybe TRBD1 (6 bases). CDR1 KGHSH and CDR2 LQKENI come from the germline V gene. V was trimmed by 3 bases and J by 3 bases, leaving 12 bases between them. This CDR3 contains 14 residues. The CDR3 loop reads CASSPEQGYYEQYF. The CDR3 coding sequence is TGTGCCAGCTCACCGGAACAGGGATACTACGAGCAGTACTTC.

The CDR3 here is CASSLGRGGNTIYF. The DNA for the CDR3 is TGTGCCAGCAGCTTAGGCAGGGGGGGAAACACCATATATTTT. The chain links TRBV7-6 to TRBJ1-3, with TRBD1 matching 7 bases. V gave up 1 base and J gave up 4 bases; unmatched junction bases: 1. The CDR3 loop spans 14 amino acids. The germline V gene encodes CDR1 SGHVS and CDR2 FNYEAQ.